Shown below are 11 T cell receptor beta chains from a single sample sequenced in a study of T cell responses to AZD1222 COVID-19 vaccine. Sequencing was performed with immunoSEQ multiplex PCR; in TCRdb, only in-frame clones are kept and a portion is missing. In the table there are under 95,000 clones, around 90% of which are singletons. Specimen: peripheral blood, collected 28 days after the second AZD1222 dose. These receptors all come from an adult who received the AZD1222 COVID-19 vaccine.

For the CDR3, the DNA is TGTGCCAGCAGCTTAATCCAGGCCCAAGAGACCCAGTACTTC. Its protein is CASSLIQAQETQYF. This chain links TRBV7-2 with TRBJ2-5, with D uncertain. CDR1 is SGHTA and CDR2 is FQGNSA in the germline V gene. CDR3 length: 14 amino acids. V was shortened by 2 bases and J by 1 base, with 8 bases between the two germline ends.

This chain connects TRBV4-1 to TRBJ1-5; D unresolved. Germline CDR1 and CDR2: MGHRA and YSYEKL. The ends were cut back, 1 base at V and 4 bases at J, with 14 bases in the middle. The CDR3 extends over 16 amino acids. CDR3 protein: CASSQAQAPPNQPQHF. The CDR3, as DNA: TGCGCCAGCAGCCAAGCGCAGGCCCCCCCAAATCAGCCCCAGCATTTT.

This clone was observed a single time. The chain uses TRBV19 and TRBJ2-1; 7 bases are shared with TRBD1. The junction had 12 bases not matched to a gene; V was cut back by 3 bases and J by 4 bases. The CDR3 covers 17 residues. Germline V CDR1 and CDR2: LNHDA, SQIVND (reference sequence). CDR3 amino acids: CASSIGRLAGGYNEQFF. The CDR3 DNA is TGTGCCAGTAGTATTGGTCGGTTGGCAGGGGGATACAATGAGCAGTTCTTC.

CDR3 region: CASSTTGGGEKLFF. Written as DNA, the CDR3 is TGTGCCAGCAGTACGACAGGGGGCGGTGAAAAACTGTTTTTT. The chain combines TRBV6-5 with TRBJ1-4, with 10 positions matching TRBD1. This CDR3 is built from 14 residues. Looked up from germline, CDR1 is MNHEY and CDR2 is SVGAGI. V trimming: 5 bases; J trimming: 7 bases; junction bases outside the gene matches: 4.

This sequence joins TRBV18 and TRBJ2-5, with D possibly being TRBD2 (7 bases). The CDR3 is made up of 14 amino acids. Looked up from germline, CDR1 is KGHSH and CDR2 is LQKENI. Trimming shortened V by 1 base and J by 5 bases, and 11 bases separated the two germline ends. The CDR3 DNA sequence: TGTGCCAGCTCACCACGGGGGGGCCTCGAGACCCAGTACTTC. Translated: CASSPRGGLETQYF.

This clone has only one observation. V usage is TRBV18 and J usage is TRBJ1-2; maybe TRBD1 (5 bases). The CDR3 covers 17 residues. CDR1 and CDR2 (germline): KGHSH, LQKENI. V gave up 0 bases and J gave up 8 bases, with 22 bases separating them. CDR3 DNA sequence: TGTGCCAGCTCACCACCGGTACTTGGGGTTCAGGGTGAGGGCTACACCTTC. Protein: CASSPPVLGVQGEGYTF.

This rearrangement joins TRBV9 to TRBJ2-2; D uncertain. The CDR3 sequence is 14 residues long. Germline assignment: CDR1 SGDLS and CDR2 YYNGEE. V was shortened by 1 base and J by 4 bases, with 8 bases between the two germline ends. The CDR3 coding sequence is TGTGCCAGCAGCGTACTGGGTTCCACCGGGGAGCTGTTTTTT. Translation: CASSVLGSTGELFF. The whole variable domain, remainder taken from reference TRBV9 and TRBJ2-2, is DSGVTQTPKHLITATGQRVTLRCSPRSGDLSVYWYQQSLDQGLQFLIQYYNGEERAKGNILERFSAQQFPDLHSELNLSSLELGDSALYFCASSVLGSTGELFFGEGSRLTVL.

The rearrangement joins TRBV12-3 or TRBV12-4 to TRBJ1-5; D unclear. This CDR3 region has 13 residues. V was trimmed by 6 bases and J by 7 bases, leaving 13 bases between them. CDR3 in amino acids: CASSPESGQPQHF. In DNA form, the CDR3 reads TGTGCCAGCAGCCCTGAGTCGGGCCAGCCCCAGCATTTT.

The rearrangement links TRBV18 to TRBJ1-1; TRBD1 might be the D (5 bases). The CDR3 extends over 14 amino acids. The V end was cut by 3 bases, the J end by 3 bases, with 11 bases between. Germline V gene sequence: CDR1 KGHSH, CDR2 LQKENI. The CDR3 DNA is TGTGCCAGCTCACCGGGGAGAGGGGACACTGAAGCTTTCTTT. It specifies CASSPGRGDTEAFF.

This clone was seen a few times. This rearrangement joins TRBV6-5 to TRBJ1-2; 10 bases fit TRBD1. CDR1 and CDR2 (germline): MNHEY, SVGAGI. This CDR3 is 14 amino acids long. Trimming at V came to 7 bases and at J to 8 bases, leaving 10 bases not matched to a gene. This chain's CDR3 is CASKRTGGLEGYTF. CDR3 nucleotide sequence: TGTGCCAGCAAACGGACAGGGGGGCTTGAGGGCTACACCTTC.

The chain is built from TRBV4-3 and TRBJ2-1; D unclear. Deletions cut 2 bases from V and 12 bases from J, with 14 bases between. From germline, CDR1 is LGHNA and CDR2 YSLEER. This CDR3 is built from 13 residues. The CDR3 DNA reads TGCGCCAGCAGCCAACCCGGTGGCCGCGTGCAGTTCTTC. Translation: CASSQPGGRVQFF.